This T cell receptor beta chain is from a study of OX40 agonist ivuxolimab in advanced cancers. Overall study context: Ivuxolimab is an agonistic anti-OX40 (CD134) antibody, and patients were treated with it. Study-level findings and limits: Averaging showed that CD8+ T cells had more expanded clones than CD4+ did. Some patients without response likewise showed low normalized clonal expansion. At 0.1 to 3.0 mg/kg and by week 6, clonal expansion occurred in CD4+ and CD8+ blood T cells.

V was pared by 3 bases and J by 0 bases, with 12 bases between. Looked up from germline, CDR1 is KGHSH and CDR2 is LQKENI. The CDR3 contains 16 residues. Turning to this clone: The antigen is not known.

This table comes from immunoSEQ multiplex PCR, and its TCRdb copy is limited to in-frame clones, with some not included. In the table there are 40,000 to 50,000 clones, approximately 88% of which are singletons. J is TRBJ1-3 and V is TRBV18; D not resolved. The receptor was isolated from an adult with an advanced solid tumor such as melanoma, head and neck, liver or kidney cancer. Specimen: CD4+ or CD8+ T cells sorted from blood, collected in a trial of the OX40 agonist ivuxolimab. As DNA, the CDR3 is TGTGCCAGCTCACCCACCGGCCGGTTCTCTGGAAACACCATATATTTT. Translating it yields CASSPTGRFSGNTIYF.